These 16 T cell receptor beta chains share one sample of origin, sequenced in a study of vaccination effects on CD4 cells after COVID-19. Their specific antigens are unknown. Clones were sequenced by immunoSEQ multiplex PCR, and TCRdb holds only the in-frame ones, with some missing. Of about 41,000 clones listed, 77% are singletons. ViraFEST assay sequencing came after antigen-specific CD4+ T cells were expanded with viral peptide pools. The culture ran for 10 days before CD4+ T cells were isolated. Recipients of the vaccine had no prior SARS-CoV-2 infection and negative nucleocapsid antibodies. Sample: CD4+ T cells from PBMCs cultured with HCoV-NL63 spike peptides, taken before COVID-19 vaccination. The receptors shown here come from a human donor who received a COVID-19 vaccine.

The chain joins TRBV18 to TRBJ2-7, with D perhaps matching TRBD1 or TRBD2 (5 bases each). V shed 2 bases and J shed 4 bases, with 6 bases lying between them. Looked up from germline, CDR1 is KGHSH and CDR2 is LQKENI. The CDR3 has 12 amino acids. CDR3 sequence reads: CASSPGGYEQYV. The CDR3 DNA reads TGTGCCAGCTCACCAGGGGGTTACGAGCAGTACGTC.

The rearrangement links TRBV5-1 to TRBJ2-4; 8 nucleotides line up with TRBD1. The CDR3 runs to 17 residues. Per germline, CDR1 SGHRS and CDR2 YFSETQ. The V and J ends lost 4 bases and 0 bases, in that order; junction bases with no gene match: 9. CDR3 nucleotide sequence: TGCGCCAGCAGCCTGGATGGGACAGGCCGAGCCAAAAACATTCAGTACTTC. Amino acid sequence: CASSLDGTGRAKNIQYF.

The sample holds one count of this clone. The J gene is TRBJ2-7, the V gene TRBV24-1; possible D gene TRBD1, 5 bases. V lost 0 bases and J lost 2, with 22 bases in between. This CDR3 has 19 amino acids. Germline-derived CDR1 and CDR2 are KGHDR and SFDVKD. The CDR3, as DNA: TGTGCCACCAGTGATTTGCGACACAGGACCCTGTGTCTTGCCTACGAGCAGTACGTC. Translating it yields CATSDLRHRTLCLAYEQYV.

The chain couples TRBV18 to TRBJ2-2; perhaps TRBD2 as D (5 bases). V was cut by 3 bases and J by 1 base, with 9 bases left in between. CDR1 is KGHSH and CDR2 is LQKENI in the germline V gene. The CDR3 totals 15 residues. The CDR3 DNA reads TGTGCCAGCTCACCTTCGGGGTTGAACACCGGGGAGCTGTTTTTT. This encodes CASSPSGLNTGELFF. Drawing the rest from reference TRBV18 and TRBJ2-2, the complete variable domain is NAGVMQNPRHLVRRRGQEARLRCSPMKGHSHVYWYRQLPEEGLKFMVYLQKENIIDESGMPKERFSAEFPKEGPSILRIQQVVRGDSAAYFCASSPSGLNTGELFFGEGSRLTVL.

This clone is termed medium-sized. The DNA of the CDR3 is TGCGCCAGCAGCTCTGACGGTCGCTCCTACGAGCAGTACGTC. Its protein product is CASSSDGRSYEQYV. The chain links TRBV5-1 to TRBJ2-7, with unresolved D. This CDR3 spans 14 amino acids. V lost 3 bases, J lost 0 bases, and 10 bases lay in between. Germline CDR1 is SGHRS and CDR2 is YFSETQ.

The rearrangement joins TRBV18 to TRBJ1-1; D gene unclear. V lost 3 bases to trimming and J lost 1 base, with 12 bases between them. Germline V gene data show CDR1 as KGHSH and CDR2 as LQKENI. This CDR3 is 15 amino acids long. The chain's CDR3 is CASSPYRAENTEAFF. The CDR3 region has the DNA TGTGCCAGCTCACCCTACCGGGCAGAGAACACTGAAGCTTTCTTT.

This clone was seen more than once but under ten times. The V call is TRBV24-1, the J call TRBJ1-4; 7 positions agree with TRBD1. CDR1 is KGHDR and CDR2 is SFDVKD in the germline V gene. CDR3 length: 13 residues. Unmatched junction bases numbered 4, after V lost 5 bases and J lost 8 bases. Here the CDR3 reads CATSGGGGEKLFF. CDR3 coding DNA: TGTGCCACCAGTGGAGGGGGCGGGGAAAAACTGTTTTTT.

This chain's CDR3 is CASRAGGGYNEQFF. Here the CDR3 DNA reads TGTGCCAGCAGGGCGGGGGGTGGCTACAATGAGCAGTTCTTC. The rearrangement links TRBV7-2 to TRBJ2-1, with 8 bases lining up with TRBD2. J lost 3 bases, V lost 6 bases, and 4 bases had no gene match. CDR1 SGHTA and CDR2 FQGNSA come from the germline V gene. This CDR3 is built from 14 residues.

The chain is built from TRBV19 and TRBJ1-3; 7 nucleotides match TRBD1. CDR1 is LNHDA, CDR2 SQIVND, per germline (reference sequence). Losses at the gene ends were 5 bases for V and 1 base for J; bases not matched to a gene: 8. The CDR3 loop spans 16 amino acids. CDR3 region: CASSASSTGSGNTIYF. CDR3 in DNA: TGTGCCAGTAGTGCTTCATCGACAGGGTCTGGAAACACCATATATTTT.

In this sample, this clone turned up once. The chain carries TRBV7-3 and TRBJ2-3; D uncertain. This CDR3 region has 14 residues. Germline CDR1 reads SGHTA; CDR2 reads FQGTGA. V lost 1 base, J lost 2 bases, and 7 bases lay in between. The chain's CDR3 is CASSLNGNTDTQYF. DNA of the CDR3: TGTGCCAGCAGCTTAAATGGGAACACAGATACGCAGTATTTT.

This clone was picked up a small number of times. This chain uses TRBV3-1 (or the pseudogene TRBV3-2) with TRBJ2-4; D is undetermined. This CDR3 is 16 amino acids long. Germline CDR1 reads LGHDT; CDR2 reads YNNKEL (reference sequence). V was pared by 0 bases and J by 9 bases, with 18 bases between. The CDR3: CASSQDPKSPLGIQYF. As DNA, the CDR3 is TGTGCCAGCAGCCAAGACCCCAAATCGCCCCTGGGCATTCAGTACTTC.

The chain joins TRBV6-2 or TRBV6-3 to TRBJ2-5; tentative D call: TRBD1 (5 bases). The CDR3 is 15 amino acids. V was cut by 5 bases and J by 2 bases, with 15 bases left in between. Germline loops: CDR1 MNHEY, CDR2 SVGEGT. CDR3 in DNA: TGTGCCAGCAGTCCCCTAGGGGTTCCGCAAGAGACCCAGTACTTC. Amino acid sequence: CASSPLGVPQETQYF.

The chain uses TRBV5-1 and TRBJ2-2; possibly TRBD2 for D (6 bases). The V end was cut by 7 bases, the J end by 0 bases, with 13 bases between. The CDR3 loop spans 15 amino acids. Germline V gives CDR1 SGHRS, CDR2 YFSETQ. CDR3 in amino acids: CASEPGGPNTGELFF. CDR3 coding DNA: TGCGCCAGCGAACCCGGAGGGCCGAACACCGGGGAGCTGTTTTTT.

This clone occurred a few times. This rearrangement joins TRBV10-1 to TRBJ1-1, with D maybe TRBD1 (6 bases). This CDR3 region has 13 residues. With 10 bases removed from V and 0 bases from J, the gap between germline ends came to 12 bases. Germline CDR1 WNHNN, CDR2 SYGVQD (reference sequence). CDR3 in amino acids: CATRGTLNTEAFF. The CDR3, as DNA: TGCGCCACCCGCGGGACATTGAACACTGAAGCTTTCTTT.

The chain has TRBV2 and TRBJ2-4, with 10 bases matching TRBD2. CDR3 length equals 12 residues. Germline CDR1 is SNHLY and CDR2 is FYNNEI. J was trimmed by 16 bases and V by 2 bases; bases with no gene match: 5. The CDR3 DNA sequence: TGTGCCAGCAGTGAACTAGCGGGGGTTTCTTACTTC. Residues: CASSELAGVSYF. Based on the CDR3 plus reference TRBV2 and TRBJ2-4, the full variable domain is EPEVTQTPSHQVTQMGQEVILRCVPISNHLYFYWYRQILGQKVEFLVSFYNNEISEKSEIFDDQFSVERPDGSNFTLKIRSTKLEDSAMYFCASSELAGVSYFGAGTRLSVL.

V gene TRBV6-5 combines with J gene TRBJ2-5; 7 bases fit TRBD1. With V trimmed by 2 bases and J by 5 bases, 11 bases remained unmatched. This CDR3 comprises 16 residues. Germline V gene data show CDR1 as MNHEY and CDR2 as SVGAGI. The CDR3 DNA reads as TGTGCCAGCAGTTACACACAGACAGGGAATTGGGAGACCCAGTACTTC. Translated, it gives CASSYTQTGNWETQYF.